This TCR beta chain was observed in a study of cytomegalovirus exposure and HLA in healthy donors. CDR3 length: 15 amino acids. Trimming pared 4 bases from V and 0 bases from J, leaving 13 bases between. Germline lookup yields CDR1 SGHVS and CDR2 FNYEAQ. Nominally healthy donors provided the samples, though records likely missed some immune exposures. PCR employed 60 Vbeta and 13 Jbeta primers. Method: immunoSEQ multiplex PCR; TCRdb's copy keeps in-frame clones and lacks some. The sample contains 200,000 or so clones, roughly 84% of which appear only once. The chain uses TRBV7-6 and TRBJ2-7; D is undetermined. The source is a man in his fifties in good health and CMV-seronegative. Specimen: PBMCs. CDR3: CASSSGSLSSYEQYF. CDR3 nucleotides: TGTGCCAGCAGCTCCGGGTCCTTGAGCTCCTACGAGCAGTACTTC.